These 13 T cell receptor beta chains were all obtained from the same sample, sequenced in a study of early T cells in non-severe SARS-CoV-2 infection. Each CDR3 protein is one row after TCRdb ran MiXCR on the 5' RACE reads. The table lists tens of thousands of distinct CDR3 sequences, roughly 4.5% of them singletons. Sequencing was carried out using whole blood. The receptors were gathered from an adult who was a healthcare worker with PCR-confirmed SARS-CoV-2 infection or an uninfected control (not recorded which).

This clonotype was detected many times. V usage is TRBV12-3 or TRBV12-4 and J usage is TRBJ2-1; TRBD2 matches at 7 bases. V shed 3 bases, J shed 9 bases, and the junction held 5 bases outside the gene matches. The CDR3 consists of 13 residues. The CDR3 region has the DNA TGTGCCAGCAGTTTTAATGGGGAGGGTGAGCAGTTCTTC. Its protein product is CASSFNGEGEQFF.

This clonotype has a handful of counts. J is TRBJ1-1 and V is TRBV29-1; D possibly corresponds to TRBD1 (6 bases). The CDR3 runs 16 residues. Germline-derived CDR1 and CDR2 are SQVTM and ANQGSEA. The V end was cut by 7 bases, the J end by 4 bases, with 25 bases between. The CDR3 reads CSGLPSRAGDSTEAFF. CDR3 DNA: TGCAGCGGACTACCTTCGAGGGCAGGGGATAGCACTGAAGCTTTCTTT.

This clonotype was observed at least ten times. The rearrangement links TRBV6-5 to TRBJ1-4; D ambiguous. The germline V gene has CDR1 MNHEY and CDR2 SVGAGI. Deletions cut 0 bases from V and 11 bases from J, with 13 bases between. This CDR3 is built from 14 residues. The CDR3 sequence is CASSYSRTENKLFF. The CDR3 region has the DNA TGTGCCAGCAGTTACTCGCGGACGGAGAATAAACTGTTTTTT.

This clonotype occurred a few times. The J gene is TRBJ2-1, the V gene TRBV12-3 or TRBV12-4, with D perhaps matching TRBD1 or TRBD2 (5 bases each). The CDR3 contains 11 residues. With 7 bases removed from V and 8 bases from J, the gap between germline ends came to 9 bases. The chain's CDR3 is CASTSRDEQFF. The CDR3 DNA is TGTGCCAGCACTAGCAGGGATGAGCAGTTCTTC.

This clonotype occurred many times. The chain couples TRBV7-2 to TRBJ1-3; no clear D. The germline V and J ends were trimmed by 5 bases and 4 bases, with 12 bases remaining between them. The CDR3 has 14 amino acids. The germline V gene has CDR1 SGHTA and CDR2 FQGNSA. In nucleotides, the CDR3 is TGTGCCAGCAGCCCCGGGCTCTCCGGAAACACCATATATTTT. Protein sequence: CASSPGLSGNTIYF.

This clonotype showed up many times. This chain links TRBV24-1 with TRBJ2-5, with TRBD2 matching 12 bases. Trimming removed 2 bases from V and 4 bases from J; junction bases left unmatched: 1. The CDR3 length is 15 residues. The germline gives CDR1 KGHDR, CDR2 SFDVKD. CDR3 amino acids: CATSDSGLAGETQYF. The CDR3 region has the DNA TGTGCCACCAGTGATTCGGGACTAGCGGGAGAGACCCAGTACTTC.

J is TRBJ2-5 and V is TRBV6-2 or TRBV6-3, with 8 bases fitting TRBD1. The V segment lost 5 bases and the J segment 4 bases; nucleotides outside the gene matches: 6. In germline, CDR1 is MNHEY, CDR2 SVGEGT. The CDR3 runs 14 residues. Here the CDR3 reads CASSTGTGVETQYF. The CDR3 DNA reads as TGTGCCAGCAGTACCGGGACAGGAGTAGAGACCCAGTACTTC.

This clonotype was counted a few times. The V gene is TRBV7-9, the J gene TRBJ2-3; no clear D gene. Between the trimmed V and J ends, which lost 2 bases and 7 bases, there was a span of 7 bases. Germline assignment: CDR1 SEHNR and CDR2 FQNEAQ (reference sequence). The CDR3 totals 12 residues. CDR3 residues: CASSLSRNTQYF. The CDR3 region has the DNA TGTGCCAGCAGCTTAAGCCGTAATACGCAGTATTTT.

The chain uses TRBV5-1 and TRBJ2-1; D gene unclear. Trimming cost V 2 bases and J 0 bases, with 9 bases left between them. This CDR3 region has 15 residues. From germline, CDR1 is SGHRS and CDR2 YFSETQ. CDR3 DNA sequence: TGCGCCAGCAGCTTAACTTGGGTCTCCTACAATGAGCAGTTCTTC. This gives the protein CASSLTWVSYNEQFF.

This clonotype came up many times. In DNA form, the CDR3 reads TGTGCCAGCAGTCATCTAGCGCCTTACAATGAGCAGTTCTTC. It encodes CASSHLAPYNEQFF. The genes are TRBV25-1 and TRBJ2-1; tentative D call: TRBD2 (6 bases). CDR1 MGHDK and CDR2 SYGVNS come from the germline V gene. The CDR3 is 14 amino acids. The V end was cut by 5 bases, the J end by 4 bases, with 12 bases between.

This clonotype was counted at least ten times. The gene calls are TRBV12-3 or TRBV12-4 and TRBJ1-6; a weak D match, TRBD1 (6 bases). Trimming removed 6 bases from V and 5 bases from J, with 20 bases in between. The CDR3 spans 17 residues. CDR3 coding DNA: TGTGCCAGCAGAGACAGGTATCCGACTCCGAATAATTCACCCCTCCACTTT. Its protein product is CASRDRYPTPNNSPLHF.

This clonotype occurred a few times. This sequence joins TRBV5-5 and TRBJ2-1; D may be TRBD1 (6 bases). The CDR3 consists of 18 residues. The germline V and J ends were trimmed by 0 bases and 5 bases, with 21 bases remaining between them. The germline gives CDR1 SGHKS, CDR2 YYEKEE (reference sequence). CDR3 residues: CASSLAVGRDTRNNEQFF. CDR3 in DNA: TGTGCCAGCAGCTTGGCGGTTGGCCGGGACACTAGAAACAATGAGCAGTTCTTC. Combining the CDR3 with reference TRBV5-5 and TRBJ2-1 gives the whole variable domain DAGVTQSPTHLIKTRGQQVTLRCSPISGHKSVSWYQQVLGQGPQFIFQYYEKEERGRGNFPDRFSARQFPNYSSELNVNALLLGDSALYLCASSLAVGRDTRNNEQFFGPGTRLTVL.

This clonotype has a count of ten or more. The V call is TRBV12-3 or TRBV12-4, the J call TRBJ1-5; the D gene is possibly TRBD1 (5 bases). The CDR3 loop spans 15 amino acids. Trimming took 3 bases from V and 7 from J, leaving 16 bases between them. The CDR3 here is CASSFGHPGRQPQHF. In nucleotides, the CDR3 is TGTGCCAGCAGTTTTGGACACCCTGGGAGGCAGCCCCAGCATTTT.